One sample yielded the 19 T cell receptor beta chains listed below, sequenced in a study of T-cell reconstitution after alpha-beta-depleted transplantation in children. Researchers prepared the TCRbeta library using unique molecular identifiers, the study reports. TCRdb passed the PCR reads through MiXCR, listing each CDR3 protein once. The table has around 600,000 distinct CDR3 sequences, 20% to 25% seen once. The starting material was PBMCs, mostly from graft donor cells, obtained 360 days after TCRalphabeta/CD19-depleted stem cell transplant. The receptors here all came from a boy under three years old who had a stem cell transplant for acute myeloid leukemia, so the T cells may come from the graft donor.

This clonotype was recorded at least ten times. CDR3 sequence reads: CSGQGHNEQFF. The CDR3 coding sequence is TGCAGCGGACAGGGACACAATGAGCAGTTCTTC. The J gene is TRBJ2-1, the V gene TRBV29-1; 7 nucleotides agree with TRBD1. The CDR3 consists of 11 residues. Germline assignment: CDR1 SQVTM and CDR2 ANQGSEA. The ends lost 7 bases at V and 5 bases at J; junction bases unmatched: 2.

This clonotype was recorded at least ten times. The rearrangement uses TRBV20-1 and TRBJ2-3; TRBD2 agrees at 9 bases. The junction had 14 bases not matched to a gene; V was cut back by 0 bases and J by 1 base. Germline V gene data show CDR1 as DFQATT and CDR2 as SNEGSKA (reference sequence). The CDR3 consists of 19 residues. CDR3 bases: TGCAGTGCTAGAGAACGTCTAGCGGGACCCGGCCTTGGCACAGATACGCAGTATTTT. It codes for CSARERLAGPGLGTDTQYF.

This clonotype was seen many times. The chain uses TRBV2 and TRBJ2-1, with 14 bases matching TRBD2. Germline CDR1 SNHLY, CDR2 FYNNEI. J gave up 6 bases and V 4 bases, and 2 bases lay outside the gene matches. This CDR3 has 15 amino acids. The CDR3 loop is CASSAGTSGGNEQFF. The CDR3 DNA reads TGTGCCAGCAGTGCCGGGACTAGCGGGGGCAATGAGCAGTTCTTC.

This clonotype came up many times. The chain recombines TRBV12-3 or TRBV12-4 with TRBJ2-7; possible D gene TRBD1, 5 bases. The germline V and J ends were trimmed by 6 bases and 1 base, with 10 bases remaining between them. The CDR3 spans 13 residues. The CDR3 loop is CASRSTASYEQYF. The CDR3, as DNA: TGTGCCAGCAGATCGACAGCTTCCTACGAGCAGTACTTC.

This clonotype appeared many times. V usage is TRBV7-3 and J usage is TRBJ2-5, with D perhaps matching TRBD2 (6 bases). Trimming left V 1 base short and J 5 bases short, with 11 bases between. The CDR3 length is 14 residues. Germline CDR1 reads SGHTA; CDR2 reads FQGTGA. The CDR3 is CASSLIHGGETQYF. The CDR3 bases are TGTGCCAGCAGCTTAATCCATGGGGGGGAGACCCAGTACTTC.

There are many counts of this clonotype. V gene TRBV24-1 combines with J gene TRBJ2-2, with TRBD1 identical over 7 bases. V gave up 1 base and J gave up 5 bases; unmatched junction bases: 12. This CDR3 comprises 18 residues. The V gene's germline CDR1 is KGHDR and CDR2 SFDVKD. The CDR3 is CATSDFSPSLQGTGELFF. The CDR3 DNA is TGTGCCACCAGTGATTTTTCTCCATCTTTACAGGGGACCGGGGAGCTGTTTTTT.

In this sample, this clonotype turned up many times. The chain employs TRBV10-3 and TRBJ2-7; 13 bases line up with TRBD2. The CDR3 length is 15 residues. From germline, CDR1 is ENHRY and CDR2 SYGVKD. V was clipped by 6 bases and J by 4 bases; unmatched bases: 6. As DNA, the CDR3 is TGTGCCATCAGCCCGACTAGCGGGGGGAGTTACGAGCAGTACTTC. It yields the protein CAISPTSGGSYEQYF.

This clonotype occurred many times. At one end the junction does not follow the germline gene, possibly because of a read error. The chain has TRBV12-3 or TRBV12-4 and TRBJ2-3; possibly TRBD2 for D (6 bases). The CDR3 length is 14 residues. This CDR3 is CTILAGPYTDTQYF. The CDR3 DNA sequence: TGCACCATACTCGCGGGGCCCTACACAGATACGCAGTATTTT.

This clonotype was seen repeatedly, ten times or more. The chain links TRBV10-3 to TRBJ2-7; weak D call: TRBD1 (5 bases). The CDR3 covers 13 residues. Trimming shortened V by 3 bases and J by 3 bases, and 9 bases separated the two germline ends. Germline loops: CDR1 ENHRY, CDR2 SYGVKD. CDR3 nucleotides: TGTGCCATCAGTGACCGACAGTACTACGAGCAGTACTTC. Amino acid sequence: CAISDRQYYEQYF.

This clonotype appeared a few times. The V and J genes are TRBV15 and TRBJ2-1; D possibly corresponds to TRBD2 (7 bases). Germline CDR1 reads LNHNV; CDR2 reads YYDKDF (reference sequence). The CDR3 length is 15 residues. The ends were cut back, 0 bases at V and 8 bases at J, with 14 bases in the middle. This CDR3 is CATSREGGGSDEQFF. The CDR3 coding sequence is TGTGCCACCAGCAGAGAAGGGGGGGGAAGCGATGAGCAGTTCTTC.

The sample holds a few counts of this clonotype. The V call is TRBV10-3, the J call TRBJ2-7, with a tentative D call TRBD1 (6 bases). Per the germline V gene, CDR1 is ENHRY and CDR2 is SYGVKD. The CDR3 is 14 residues long. V lost 4 bases to trimming and J lost 2 bases, with 12 bases between them. The CDR3 region has the DNA TGTGCCATCAGTGGCCAGGGGTTTCCCTACGAGCAGTACTTC. Its protein is CAISGQGFPYEQYF.

There are many counts of this clonotype. V gene TRBV7-3 combines with J gene TRBJ2-7, with TRBD1 identical over 9 bases. With V trimmed by 6 bases and J by 5 bases, 11 bases remained unmatched. Germline V gene sequence: CDR1 SGHTA, CDR2 FQGTGA. The CDR3 runs 15 residues. CDR3 loop: CASRSAGTGIHEQYF. The CDR3 nucleotides read TGTGCCAGCAGATCCGCCGGGACAGGGATCCACGAGCAGTACTTC.

The sample holds a few counts of this clonotype. V usage is TRBV12-3 or TRBV12-4 and J usage is TRBJ2-7, with D perhaps matching TRBD1 or TRBD2 (5 bases each). CDR3 length: 14 residues. With 6 bases removed from V and 4 bases from J, the gap between germline ends came to 16 bases. The CDR3 loop reads CASRSGTLSYEQYF. CDR3 bases: TGTGCCAGCAGGTCCGGGACGCTGAGTTACGAGCAGTACTTC.

This clonotype was detected ten times or more. The genes are TRBV29-1 and TRBJ2-5; D possibly corresponds to TRBD2 (6 bases). V was trimmed by 4 bases and J by 5 bases, leaving 14 bases between them. This CDR3 is 13 amino acids long. The germline V gene has CDR1 SQVTM and CDR2 ANQGSEA. The CDR3 DNA reads as TGCAGCGTTGGGGGCGGGAATAGGGAGACCCAGTACTTC. Residues: CSVGGGNRETQYF.

This clonotype was picked up many times. This chain joins TRBV20-1 and TRBJ1-2, with D uncertain. CDR1 is DFQATT and CDR2 is SNEGSKA in the germline V gene (reference sequence). The germline V and J ends were trimmed by 3 bases and 2 bases, with 10 bases remaining between them. The CDR3 loop spans 13 amino acids. The CDR3 loop reads CSARVLGNYGYTF. CDR3 DNA sequence: TGCAGTGCTAGGGTTCTGGGGAACTATGGCTACACCTTC.

This clonotype has a count of ten or more. The chain links TRBV6-5 to TRBJ1-4; 12 bases are shared with TRBD1. Per the germline V gene, CDR1 is MNHEY and CDR2 is SVGAGI. CDR3 length: 18 amino acids. V lost 3 bases and J lost 7; bases outside the gene matches: 12. CDR3 in amino acids: CASSYSGQGASKGEKLFF. The DNA for the CDR3 is TGTGCCAGCAGTTATTCGGGACAGGGGGCTTCGAAGGGTGAAAAACTGTTTTTT.

V usage is TRBV18 and J usage is TRBJ2-1, with TRBD2 matching over 14 bases. Losses at the gene ends were 6 bases for V and 8 bases for J; bases not matched to a gene: 9. Germline V CDR1 and CDR2: KGHSH, LQKENI. The CDR3 has 16 amino acids. CDR3: CASSLGLAGGPYEQFF. CDR3 DNA sequence: TGTGCCAGCTCCCTCGGACTAGCGGGGGGCCCATATGAGCAGTTCTTC. Complete variable domain (other parts from reference TRBV18 and TRBJ2-1): NAGVMQNPRHLVRRRGQEARLRCSPMKGHSHVYWYRQLPEEGLKFMVYLQKENIIDESGMPKERFSAEFPKEGPSILRIQQVVRGDSAAYFCASSLGLAGGPYEQFFGPGTRLTVL.

The chain has TRBV4-3 and TRBJ2-3, with D possibly TRBD2 on 5 matching bases. Trimming cost V 1 base and J 6 bases, with 5 bases left between them. The CDR3 is 12 residues long. Germline CDR1 and CDR2: LGHNA and YSLEER. CDR3 residues: CASSQAGDTQYF. The CDR3 DNA sequence: TGCGCCAGCAGCCAAGCGGGGGATACGCAGTATTTT.

This clonotype was recorded at least ten times. This chain links TRBV12-3 or TRBV12-4 with TRBJ2-2, with 13 bases matching TRBD2. After removal of 6 bases from V and 6 bases from J, the junction contained 4 bases not matched to a gene. The CDR3 spans 15 residues. This chain's CDR3 is CASSLTSGGAGELFF. The CDR3 DNA reads TGTGCCAGCAGCCTAACTAGCGGGGGGGCCGGGGAGCTGTTTTTT.